This record looks at one TCR beta chain sequence and its context. This record belongs to a study of CXCR3-negative and CXCR3-positive naive CD8 T cells. There are 13 residues in the CDR3. Germline loops: CDR1 DFQATT, CDR2 SNEGSKA (reference sequence). The TRB cDNA libraries were prepared by 5' RACE with UMI labels. TCRdb re-called the 5' RACE reads; every CDR3 protein appears as one record, without DNA. This specimen shows tens of thousands of distinct CDR3 sequences; the ten leading clones hold about 14%. The TCR sequence derives from a human donor in good health. Some clones in this sample may be carry-over from other donors' samples. The chain combines TRBV20-1 with TRBJ2-5; TCRdb designates TRBD1, a call that cannot be tested without DNA. The sequenced material came from memory CD8+ T cells from blood. The CDR3 loop reads CSARGQGQETQYF.